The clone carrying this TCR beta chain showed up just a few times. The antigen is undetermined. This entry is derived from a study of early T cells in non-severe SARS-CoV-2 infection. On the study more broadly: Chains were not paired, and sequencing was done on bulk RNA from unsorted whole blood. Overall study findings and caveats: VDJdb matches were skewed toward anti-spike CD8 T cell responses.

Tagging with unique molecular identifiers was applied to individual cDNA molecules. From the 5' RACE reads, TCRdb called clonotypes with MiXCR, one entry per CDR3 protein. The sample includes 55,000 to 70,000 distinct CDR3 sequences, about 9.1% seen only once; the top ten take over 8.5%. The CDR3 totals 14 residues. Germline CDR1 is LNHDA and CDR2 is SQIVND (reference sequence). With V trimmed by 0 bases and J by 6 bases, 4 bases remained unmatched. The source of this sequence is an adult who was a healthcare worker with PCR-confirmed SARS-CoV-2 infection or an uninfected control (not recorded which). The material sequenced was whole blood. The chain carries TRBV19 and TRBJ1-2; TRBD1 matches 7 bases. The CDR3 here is CASSIDLQGHGYTF. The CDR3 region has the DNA TGTGCCAGTAGTATAGATCTACAGGGGCATGGCTACACCTTC.